This T cell receptor beta chain emerged from a study of siplizumab effects on memory and regulatory T cells. Overall study: Run as pairs, the mixed lymphocyte reactions received siplizumab at approximately 1 ug/mL or no drug.

Findings and limits, study-wide: A major contribution to the alloresponse seemed to be made by naive T cells, which seemed more diverse than memory cells.

Of note for this clone: Antigen unknown.

Assay used: immunoSEQ multiplex PCR; TCRdb lists only in-frame clones, some missing. Among about 4,500 clones listed, 45% to 50% were seen once. The authors cocultured the mixed lymphocyte reaction cells at 37 degrees C for about six days. Germline values: CDR1 SGHVS, CDR2 FQNEAQ. The V end lost 5 bases, the J end lost 6 bases, and 17 bases lay between the germline ends. CDR3 length: 15 amino acids. V and J are TRBV7-8 and TRBJ2-4, with D perhaps matching TRBD2 (7 bases). The receptor comes from a human donor in good health; the cells came from an allogeneic mixed lymphocyte reaction. Some clones in this sample may be carry-over from other donors' samples. Specimen: CFSE-low (dividing) CD4+ T cells sorted from an allogeneic mixed lymphocyte reaction. The chain's CDR3 is CASSTDQGRANIQYF. For the CDR3, the DNA is TGTGCCAGCAGCACGGACCAGGGGAGGGCAAACATTCAGTACTTC.